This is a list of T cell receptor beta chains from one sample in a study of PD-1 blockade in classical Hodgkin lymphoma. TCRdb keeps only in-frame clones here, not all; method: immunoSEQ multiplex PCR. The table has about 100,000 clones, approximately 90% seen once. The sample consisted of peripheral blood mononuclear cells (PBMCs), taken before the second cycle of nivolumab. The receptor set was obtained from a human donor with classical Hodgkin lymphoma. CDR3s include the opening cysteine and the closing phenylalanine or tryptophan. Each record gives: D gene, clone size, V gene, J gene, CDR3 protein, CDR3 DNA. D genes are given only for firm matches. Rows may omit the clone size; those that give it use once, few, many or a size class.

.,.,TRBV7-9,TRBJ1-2,CASSSTWGENGYTF,TGTGCCAGCAGCTCGACCTGGGGAGAAAATGGCTACACCTTC
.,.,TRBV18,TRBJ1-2,CASSPPGLRGDYGYTF,TGTGCCAGCTCACCACCGGGACTCCGGGGGGACTATGGCTACACCTTC
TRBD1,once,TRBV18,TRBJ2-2,CASSNRGGQPYTGELFF,TGTGCCAGCTCAAACAGAGGGGGACAGCCCTACACCGGGGAGCTGTTTTTT
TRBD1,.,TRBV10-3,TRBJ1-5,CATWTGGVQPQHF,TGTGCCACCTGGACAGGGGGCGTTCAGCCCCAGCATTTT
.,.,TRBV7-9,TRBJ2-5,CASSPFGETQYF,TGTGCCAGCAGCCCCTTCGGAGAGACCCAGTACTTC
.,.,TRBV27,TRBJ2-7,CASSSPSRSYEQYF,TGTGCCAGCAGTTCCCCATCCCGTTCCTACGAGCAGTACTTC
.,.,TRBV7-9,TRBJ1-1,CASTSPTGRQETEAFF,TGTGCCAGCACCTCACCCACCGGCCGTCAAGAAACTGAAGCTTTCTTT
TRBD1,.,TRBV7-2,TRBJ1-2,CASSTQWTSTGLGYTF,TGTGCCAGCAGCACACAGTGGACGTCGACAGGGCTCGGCTACACCTTC
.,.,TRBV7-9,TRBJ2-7,CASSLSTPYEQYF,TGTGCCAGCAGCCTCTCGACTCCTTACGAGCAGTACTTC
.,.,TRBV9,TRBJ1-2,CASSVAGGNYGYTF,TGTGCCAGCAGCGTAGCCGGGGGCAACTATGGCTACACCTTC
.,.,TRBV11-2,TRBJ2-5,CASSPQQGIQETQYF,TGTGCCAGCAGCCCGCAACAGGGAATCCAAGAGACCCAGTACTTC
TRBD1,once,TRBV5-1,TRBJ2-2,CASTPTGGLTGELFF,TGCGCCAGCACCCCCACAGGGGGCTTGACCGGGGAGCTGTTTTTT
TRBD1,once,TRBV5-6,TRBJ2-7,CASSLAGQGNEQYF,TGTGCCAGCAGCTTGGCGGGACAGGGCAACGAGCAGTACTTC
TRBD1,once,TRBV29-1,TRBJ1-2,CSVQEDRGRYGYTF,TGCAGCGTCCAAGAAGACAGGGGAAGATATGGCTACACCTTC
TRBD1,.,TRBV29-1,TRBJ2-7,CSVGGGQGPYEQYF,TGCAGCGTGGGGGGAGGACAGGGCCCCTACGAGCAGTACTTC
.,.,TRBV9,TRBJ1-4,CASSLDSFNEKLFF,TGTGCCAGCAGCTTAGACAGCTTTAATGAAAAACTGTTTTTT
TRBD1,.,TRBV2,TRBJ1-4,CASSADRAFTEKLFF,TGTGCCAGCAGTGCCGACAGGGCCTTCACCGAAAAACTGTTTTTT
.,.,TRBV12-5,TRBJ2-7,CASGWSRDGAYEQYF,TGTGCTAGTGGTTGGAGCCGGGACGGGGCCTACGAGCAGTACTTC
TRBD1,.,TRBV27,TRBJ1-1,CASDDGTGGAFF,TGTGCCAGCGATGATGGGACAGGGGGCGCTTTCTTT
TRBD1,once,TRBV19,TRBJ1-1,CASSRNRQGGTEAFF,TGTGCCAGTAGTAGAAATAGACAGGGTGGGACGGAAGCTTTCTTT
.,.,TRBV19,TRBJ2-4,CASSIERLIAKNIQYF,TGTGCCAGTAGTATAGAGAGGTTAATAGCCAAAAACATTCAGTACTTC
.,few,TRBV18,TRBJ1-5,CASSPRTDSNQPQHF,TGTGCCAGCTCACCCCGGACAGATAGCAATCAGCCCCAGCATTTT
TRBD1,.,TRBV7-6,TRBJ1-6,CASSPTGNYYNLPLHF,TGTGCCAGCAGCCCGACAGGGAATTACTATAATTTACCCCTCCACTTT
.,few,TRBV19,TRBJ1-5,CASKDNSNQPQHF,TGTGCCAGTAAAGACAATAGCAATCAGCCCCAGCATTTT
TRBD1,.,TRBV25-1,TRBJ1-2,CASSVSFSPGGWHYGYTF,TGTGCCAGCAGTGTCTCCTTCAGCCCAGGGGGTTGGCACTATGGCTACACCTTC
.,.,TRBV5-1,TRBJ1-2,CASSPSFTYGYTF,TGCGCCAGCAGCCCCTCTTTCACGTATGGCTACACCTTC
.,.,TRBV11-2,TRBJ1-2,CASNLYGTYNYGYTF,TGTGCCAGCAACCTATACGGGACATACAACTATGGCTACACCTTC
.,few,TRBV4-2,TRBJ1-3,CASSLRPSGTGNTIYF,TGTGCCAGCAGCCTCCGTCCCAGCGGGACTGGAAACACCATATATTTT
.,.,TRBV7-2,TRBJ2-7,CASSLAGSPENSYEQYF,TGTGCCAGCAGCTTAGCGGGGTCCCCAGAAAATTCCTACGAGCAGTACTTC
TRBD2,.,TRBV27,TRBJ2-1,CASKLTHLSGGGQNEQFF,TGTGCCAGCAAACTAACCCACCTTAGCGGGGGGGGGCAGAATGAGCAGTTCTTC
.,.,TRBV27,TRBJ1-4,CASSSGMTNEKLFF,TGTGCCAGCAGTTCAGGGATGACTAATGAAAAACTGTTTTTT
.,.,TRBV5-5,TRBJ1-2,CASSYGWAAHYGYTF,TGTGCCAGCAGCTACGGGTGGGCAGCCCACTATGGCTACACCTTC
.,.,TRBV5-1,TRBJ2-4,CASSWTWGPEIGAKNIQYF,TGCGCCAGCAGCTGGACCTGGGGTCCCGAGATTGGAGCCAAAAACATTCAGTACTTC
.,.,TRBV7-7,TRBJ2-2,CASTLDGGANTGELFF,TGTGCCAGCACCCTAGATGGCGGGGCGAACACCGGGGAGCTGTTTTTT
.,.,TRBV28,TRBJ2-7,CASSWYNSYEQYF,TGTGCCAGCAGTTGGTATAATTCCTACGAGCAGTACTTC
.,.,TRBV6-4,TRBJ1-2,CASSEGPNNGYTF,TGTGCCAGCAGTGAGGGACCAAACAATGGCTACACCTTC
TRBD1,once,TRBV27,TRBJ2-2,CASSPLQGVDTGELFF,TGTGCCAGCAGTCCCCTTCAGGGGGTCGACACCGGGGAGCTGTTTTTT
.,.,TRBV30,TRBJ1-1,CARTGVNGITEAFF,TGTGCCCGAACTGGGGTGAACGGAATCACTGAAGCTTTCTTT
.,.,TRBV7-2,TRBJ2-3,CASSLGGGFNTDTQYF,TGTGCCAGCAGCTTAGGTGGGGGCTTCAACACAGATACGCAGTATTTT
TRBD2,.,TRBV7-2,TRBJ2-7,CASSLGLPSSYEQYF,TGTGCCAGCAGCTTGGGACTACCAAGCTCCTACGAGCAGTACTTC
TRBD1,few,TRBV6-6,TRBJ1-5,CASIATGNSNQPQHF,TGTGCCAGCATCGCGACAGGGAATAGCAATCAGCCCCAGCATTTT
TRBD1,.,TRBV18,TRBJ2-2,CASSPPPGQGTGELFF,TGTGCCAGCTCACCACCCCCCGGACAGGGCACCGGGGAGCTGTTTTTT
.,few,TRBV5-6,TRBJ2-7,CASSLGHRKVLYEQYF,TGTGCCAGCAGCTTGGGACACCGTAAGGTTCTCTACGAGCAGTACTTC
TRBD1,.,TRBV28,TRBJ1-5,CASSSPGTGIGQPQHF,TGTGCCAGCAGTTCCCCCGGGACAGGGATCGGGCAGCCCCAGCATTTT
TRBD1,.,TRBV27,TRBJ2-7,CASSLGGTGYYEQYF,TGTGCCAGCAGTTTGGGCGGGACAGGGTACTACGAGCAGTACTTC
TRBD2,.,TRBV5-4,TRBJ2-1,CASSLTVAGFPHEQFF,TGTGCCAGCAGCTTAACCGTAGCGGGGTTTCCCCATGAGCAGTTCTTC
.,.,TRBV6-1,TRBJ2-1,CASSAGDKRDNEQFF,TGTGCCAGCAGTGCGGGGGATAAGAGGGACAATGAGCAGTTCTTC
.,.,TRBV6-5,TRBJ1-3,CASSWQGASGNTIYF,TGTGCCAGCAGTTGGCAGGGAGCGTCTGGAAACACCATATATTTT